The clone carrying this TCR beta chain was seen ten or more times. Investigators amplified TCR beta CDR3 regions from RNA transcripts. First-round RT-PCR with HTBI primers preceded a second-round multiplex PCR. TCRdb re-called the multiplex PCR reads through MiXCR, storing one row per CDR3 protein. Of about 700,000 distinct CDR3 sequences in the sample, about two fifths are singletons; the top ten hold over 2.5%. The data derive from a study of Graves' ophthalmopathy and Graves' hyperthyroidism. It was on clinical symptoms, serum thyroxine, TRAb, thyroid ultrasound and orbital computed tomography that diagnosis relied. This CDR3 spans 11 amino acids. V was cut by 2 bases and J by 6 bases, with 5 bases left in between. Germline V gene lookup returns CDR1 ENHRY and CDR2 SYGVKD.

This receptor was identified in an adult man with Graves' ophthalmopathy. The sequencing input was peripheral blood. This chain joins TRBV10-3 and TRBJ2-7; D not certain. Here the CDR3 DNA reads TGTGCCATCAGTGAGCCGGGCGAGCAGTACTTC. This gives the protein CAISEPGEQYF.